This T cell receptor beta chain was recovered during a study of shared clonotypes between healthy human individuals. Investigators spread the genomic DNA of each subset evenly over several immunoSEQ plates. Data came from immunoSEQ multiplex PCR; TCRdb stores just in-frame clones and leaves some out. The table records some 530,000 clones, approximately 80% of them present only once. J was trimmed by 8 bases and V by 6 bases; bases with no gene match: 10. The V gene's germline CDR1 is SGHAT and CDR2 FQNNGV. The CDR3 runs to 15 residues. The sequenced sample was PBMCs. The chain couples TRBV11-2 to TRBJ2-1; 10 bases agree with TRBD2. The receptor comes from a woman between 40 and 50 years old in good health. Some clones in this sample may be carry-over from other donors' samples. As DNA, the CDR3 is TGTGCCAGCAGGCTAGATAGCGGGAGGTTCGATGAGCAGTTCTTC. Amino acid sequence: CASRLDSGRFDEQFF.